This TCR beta chain came from a study of CD8+ T cells in alopecia areata. In the study overall: Each day, treated patients took oral tofacitinib twice, at 5 to 10 mg per dose.

To note about this clone: As yet, its antigen is unknown.

The CDR3 is 16 residues long. Trimming pared 5 bases from V and 4 bases from J, leaving 20 bases between. General study points: The study found TCR sharing across patients less clear than in mice, possibly for HLA reasons. Sequence data from scalp samples additionally include resident alphabeta T cells of normal skin.

T lymphocytes (CD4+ and CD8+) were sorted from PBMCs. After isolation, RNA underwent reverse transcription to generate cDNA as the sequencing template. Assay used: immunoSEQ multiplex PCR; TCRdb lists only in-frame clones, some missing. The table includes 150,000 or so clones, roughly 50% detected once. This chain connects TRBV23-1 to TRBJ1-2, with D perhaps TRBD1 (5 bases). TRBV23-1 is reported as an ORF; its role is uncertain. Material: CD4+ T cells sorted from blood. The TCR sequence derives from a human donor with alopecia areata. In nucleotides, the CDR3 is TGCGCCAGCAGTAGGCGTTCGCGGGACGGACCCTATGGCTACACCTTC. Its translation: CASSRRSRDGPYGYTF.